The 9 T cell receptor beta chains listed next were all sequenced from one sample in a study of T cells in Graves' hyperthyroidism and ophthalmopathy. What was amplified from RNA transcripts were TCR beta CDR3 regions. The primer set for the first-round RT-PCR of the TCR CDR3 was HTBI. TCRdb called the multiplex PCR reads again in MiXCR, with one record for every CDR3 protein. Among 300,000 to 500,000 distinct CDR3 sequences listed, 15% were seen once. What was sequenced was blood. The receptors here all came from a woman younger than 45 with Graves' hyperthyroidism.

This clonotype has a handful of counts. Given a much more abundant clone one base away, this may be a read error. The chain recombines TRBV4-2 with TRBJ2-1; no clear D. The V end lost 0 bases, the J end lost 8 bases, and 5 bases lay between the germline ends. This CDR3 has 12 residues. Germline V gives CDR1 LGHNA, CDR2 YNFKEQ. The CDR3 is CASSQDLDEQFF. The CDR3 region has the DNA TGTGCCAGCAGCCAAGATCTGGATGAGCAGTTCTTC.

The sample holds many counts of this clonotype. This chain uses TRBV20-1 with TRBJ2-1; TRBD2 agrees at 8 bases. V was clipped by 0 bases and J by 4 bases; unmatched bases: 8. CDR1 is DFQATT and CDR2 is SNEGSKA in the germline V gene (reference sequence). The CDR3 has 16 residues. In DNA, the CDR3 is TGCAGTGCTAGAGACCCTGCGGGAGGAAAATACAATGAGCAGTTCTTC. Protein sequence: CSARDPAGGKYNEQFF.

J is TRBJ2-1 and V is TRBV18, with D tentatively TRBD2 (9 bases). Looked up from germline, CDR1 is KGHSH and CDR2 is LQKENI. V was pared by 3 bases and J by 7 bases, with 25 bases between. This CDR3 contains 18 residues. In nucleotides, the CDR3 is TGTGCCAGCTCACCCCGACAGGGGACTGCGGGAGGGCTGAATGAGCAGTTCTTC. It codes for CASSPRQGTAGGLNEQFF.

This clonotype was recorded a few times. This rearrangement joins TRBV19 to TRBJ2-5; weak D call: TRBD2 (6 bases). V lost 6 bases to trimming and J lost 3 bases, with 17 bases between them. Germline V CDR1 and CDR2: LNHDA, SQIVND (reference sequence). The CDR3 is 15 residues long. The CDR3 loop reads CASSTFGTGKETQYF. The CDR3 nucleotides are TGTGCCAGTAGCACATTCGGGACTGGGAAAGAGACCCAGTACTTC.

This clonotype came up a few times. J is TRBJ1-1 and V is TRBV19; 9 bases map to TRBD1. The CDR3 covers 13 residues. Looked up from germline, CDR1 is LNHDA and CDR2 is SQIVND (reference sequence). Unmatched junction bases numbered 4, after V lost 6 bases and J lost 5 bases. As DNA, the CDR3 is TGTGCCAGTAGGGACAGGGGTTGGACTGAAGCTTTCTTT. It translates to CASRDRGWTEAFF.

For the CDR3, the DNA is TGTGCCAGCAGTGAAGCACTTTTGACTAGCGCCTACAATGAGCAGTTCTTC. Translation: CASSEALLTSAYNEQFF. The rearrangement links TRBV6-1 to TRBJ2-1, with 8 bases identical to TRBD2. This CDR3 region has 17 residues. The germline CDR1 and CDR2 sequences are MNHNS and SASEGT. The J segment lost 2 bases and the V segment lost 0 bases, leaving 6 bases of the junction unmatched.

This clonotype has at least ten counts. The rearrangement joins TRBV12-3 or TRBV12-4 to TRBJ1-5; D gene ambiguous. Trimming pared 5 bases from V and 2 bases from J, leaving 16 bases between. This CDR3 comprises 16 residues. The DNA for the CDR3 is TGTGCCAGCAGTCCATGGACGATTGCGGGCAATCAGCCCCAGCATTTT. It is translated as CASSPWTIAGNQPQHF.

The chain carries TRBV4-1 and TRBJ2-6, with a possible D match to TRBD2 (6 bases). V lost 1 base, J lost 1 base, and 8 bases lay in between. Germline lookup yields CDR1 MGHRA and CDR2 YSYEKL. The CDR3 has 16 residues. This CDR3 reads CASSQGRGSGANVLTF. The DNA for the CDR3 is TGCGCCAGCAGCCAAGGGAGGGGATCTGGGGCCAACGTCCTGACTTTC.

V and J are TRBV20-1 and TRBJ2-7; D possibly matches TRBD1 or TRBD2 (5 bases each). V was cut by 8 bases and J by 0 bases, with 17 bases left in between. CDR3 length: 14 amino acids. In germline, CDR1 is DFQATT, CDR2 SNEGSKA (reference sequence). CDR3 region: CSPKRGGGSYEQYF. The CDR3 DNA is TGCAGTCCCAAAAGGGGTGGGGGCTCCTACGAGCAGTACTTC.